Listed below are T cell receptor beta chains from one sample, sequenced in a study of T cells in Graves' hyperthyroidism and ophthalmopathy. TCRdb analysed the multiplex PCR reads with MiXCR anew, one entry per CDR3 protein. The sample includes about 180,000 distinct CDR3 sequences, over 15% seen only once; the top ten take roughly 32%. The source material was blood. The receptors derive from a woman in her forties or fifties with Graves' hyperthyroidism. The CDR3 runs from the conserved cysteine through the conserved F or W. A D gene is named only where the DNA matches it firmly. Some rows mark clone size as missing; the rest say once, few, many or name a class of expanded clone.

D: .
V: TRBV4-1
size: many
J: TRBJ1-5
CDR3: CASSPSPNPEQPQHF
DNA: TGCGCCAGCAGCCCATCTCCTAACCCAGAACAGCCCCAGCATTTT

D: .
V: TRBV5-6
size: .
J: TRBJ1-5
CDR3: CASSLRGGPGQPGSNQPQHF
DNA: TGTGCCAGCAGCTTGCGCGGGGGCCCAGGACAGCCCGGTAGCAATCAGCCCCAGCATTTT

D: .
V: TRBV10-3
size: many
J: TRBJ2-7
CDR3: CAITEFHGGGFLDEQYF
DNA: TGTGCCATCACTGAGTTTCATGGGGGCGGTTTTCTTGACGAGCAGTACTTC

D: TRBD1
V: TRBV27
size: many
J: TRBJ2-3
CDR3: CASTGQGTDTQYF
DNA: TGTGCCAGCACCGGACAGGGAACAGATACGCAGTATTTT

D: TRBD2
V: TRBV2
size: many
J: TRBJ2-5
CDR3: CASSGTSGGQETQYF
DNA: TGTGCCAGCAGTGGGACTAGCGGGGGGCAAGAGACCCAGTACTTC

D: .
V: TRBV5-1
size: many
J: TRBJ1-2
CDR3: CASSFGGDGYTF
DNA: TGCGCCAGCAGCTTTGGCGGAGATGGCTACACCTTC

D: TRBD2
V: TRBV19
size: .
J: TRBJ2-2
CDR3: CASYGGLAGGPGGELFF
DNA: TGTGCCAGCTATGGGGGGCTAGCGGGGGGGCCAGGCGGGGAGCTGTTTTTT

D: .
V: TRBV20-1
size: many
J: TRBJ2-5
CDR3: CSAPGGPGETQYF
DNA: TGCAGTGCTCCGGGGGGCCCGGGAGAGACCCAGTACTTC

D: TRBD1
V: TRBV4-3
size: few
J: TRBJ2-1
CDR3: CASSAGTGGYNEQFF
DNA: TGCGCCAGCAGCGCCGGGACAGGGGGGTACAATGAGCAGTTCTTC

D: .
V: TRBV28
size: many
J: TRBJ1-1
CDR3: CASSWGGWNTEAFF
DNA: TGTGCCAGCAGTTGGGGAGGATGGAACACTGAAGCTTTCTTT

D: TRBD2
V: TRBV13
size: .
J: TRBJ2-5
CDR3: CASSSVTSGGETQYF
DNA: TGTGCCAGCAGCTCTGTGACTAGCGGCGGGGAGACCCAGTACTTC

D: .
V: TRBV19
size: once
J: TRBJ2-7
CDR3: CASRELHSGSSYEQYF
DNA: TGTGCCAGTAGAGAACTGCATAGCGGAAGCTCCTACGAGCAGTACTTC

D: .
V: TRBV19
size: many
J: TRBJ2-7
CDR3: CASSRFDGTYEQYF
DNA: TGTGCCAGTAGTCGGTTCGACGGTACCTACGAGCAGTACTTC

D: .
V: TRBV3-1
size: .
J: TRBJ2-3
CDR3: CASSPGTRSPDTQYF
DNA: TGTGCCAGCAGCCCCGGGACCCGAAGTCCAGATACGCAGTATTTT

D: .
V: TRBV9
size: .
J: TRBJ1-6
CDR3: CASSGDNNSPLHF
DNA: TGTGCCAGCAGTGGGGACAACAATTCACCCCTCCACTTT

D: .
V: TRBV6-1
size: many
J: TRBJ1-1
CDR3: CATIPQGRLSTEAFF
DNA: TGTGCCACCATACCACAGGGACGGTTGTCCACTGAAGCTTTCTTT

D: TRBD1
V: TRBV29-1
size: few
J: TRBJ2-1
CDR3: CSVDGTGVGEQFF
DNA: TGCAGCGTTGATGGGACAGGGGTTGGTGAGCAGTTCTTC

D: .
V: TRBV7-2
size: many
J: TRBJ1-2
CDR3: CASSLRFGGDYGYTF
DNA: TGTGCCAGCAGCTTACGATTCGGGGGAGATTATGGCTACACCTTC

D: TRBD1
V: TRBV4-1
size: .
J: TRBJ2-5
CDR3: CASSSDRGPETQYF
DNA: TGCGCCAGCAGCTCGGACAGGGGGCCAGAGACCCAGTACTTC

D: TRBD1
V: TRBV7-2
size: many
J: TRBJ2-4
CDR3: CASSWDRGNIQYF
DNA: TGTGCCAGCAGCTGGGACAGGGGAAACATTCAGTACTTC

D: .
V: TRBV5-4
size: .
J: TRBJ2-2
CDR3: CASSLEPNTGELFF
DNA: TGTGCCAGCAGCTTGGAGCCTAACACCGGGGAGCTGTTTTTT

D: TRBD2
V: TRBV5-6
size: .
J: TRBJ2-7
CDR3: CASSLSGGAQEREQYF
DNA: TGTGCCAGCAGCTTGAGCGGGGGGGCGCAAGAACGAGAGCAGTACTTC

D: .
V: TRBV28
size: many
J: TRBJ1-5
CDR3: CASSSGVSSNQPQHF
DNA: TGTGCCAGCAGTTCGGGGGTTAGCAGCAATCAGCCCCAGCATTTT

D: TRBD2
V: TRBV6-2/TRBV6-3
size: .
J: TRBJ2-1
CDR3: CASRPRLAGVYNEQFF
DNA: TGTGCCAGCAGACCCAGACTAGCGGGAGTTTACAATGAGCAGTTCTTC

D: .
V: TRBV12-3/TRBV12-4
size: many
J: TRBJ1-2
CDR3: CASSSKAYYGYTF
DNA: TGTGCCAGCAGTTCCAAGGCGTATTATGGCTACACCTTC

D: .
V: TRBV20-1
size: many
J: TRBJ2-5
CDR3: CSPNGQETQYF
DNA: TGCAGCCCTAACGGCCAAGAGACCCAGTACTTC

D: .
V: TRBV20-1
size: few
J: TRBJ1-4
CDR3: CSASAVTALAGVGEKLFF
DNA: TGCAGTGCTAGCGCAGTCACCGCCCTAGCAGGGGTTGGTGAAAAACTGTTTTTT

D: .
V: TRBV2
size: many
J: TRBJ1-5
CDR3: CASSDLPENQPQHF
DNA: TGTGCCAGCAGTGATTTACCAGAGAATCAGCCCCAGCATTTT